Included here is one TCR beta chain sequence, with context. TCRdb's table, derived via immunoSEQ multiplex PCR, lists solely in-frame clones and lacks some. The table records 150,000 or so clones, over 70% of them present only once. These data originate in a study of blood T cell repertoires in COVID-19. Across the study: The United States, Italy and Spain supplied acute and convalescent COVID-19 samples.

The germline CDR1 and CDR2 sequences are MNHEY and SMNVEV (reference sequence). The CDR3 is made up of 15 amino acids. V shed 6 bases and J 7 bases; nucleotides not matched to a gene: 11. The sequence was obtained from a human donor in a cohort sampled during active COVID-19. Sequencing used peripheral blood. The chain recombines TRBV27 with TRBJ1-4; 7 nucleotides align to TRBD1. CDR3 nucleotide sequence: TGTGCCAGCAGCAAGGGAGGAGGGGGCCTTGAAAAACTGTTTTTT. The encoded protein is CASSKGGGGLEKLFF.